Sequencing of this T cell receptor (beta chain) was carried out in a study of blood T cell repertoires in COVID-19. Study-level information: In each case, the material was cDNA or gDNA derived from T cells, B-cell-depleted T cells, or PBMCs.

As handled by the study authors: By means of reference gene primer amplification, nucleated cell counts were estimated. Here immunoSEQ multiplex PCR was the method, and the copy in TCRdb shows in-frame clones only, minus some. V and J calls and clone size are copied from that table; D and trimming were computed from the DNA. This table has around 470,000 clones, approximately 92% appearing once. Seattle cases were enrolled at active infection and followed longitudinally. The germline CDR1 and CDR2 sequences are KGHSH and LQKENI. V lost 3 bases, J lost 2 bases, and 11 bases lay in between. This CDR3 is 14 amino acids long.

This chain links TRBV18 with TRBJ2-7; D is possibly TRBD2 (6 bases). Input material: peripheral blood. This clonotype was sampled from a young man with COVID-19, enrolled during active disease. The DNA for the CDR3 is TGTGCCAGCTCACCTGCGGGAACCGCCTACGAGCAGTACTTC. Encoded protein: CASSPAGTAYEQYF.